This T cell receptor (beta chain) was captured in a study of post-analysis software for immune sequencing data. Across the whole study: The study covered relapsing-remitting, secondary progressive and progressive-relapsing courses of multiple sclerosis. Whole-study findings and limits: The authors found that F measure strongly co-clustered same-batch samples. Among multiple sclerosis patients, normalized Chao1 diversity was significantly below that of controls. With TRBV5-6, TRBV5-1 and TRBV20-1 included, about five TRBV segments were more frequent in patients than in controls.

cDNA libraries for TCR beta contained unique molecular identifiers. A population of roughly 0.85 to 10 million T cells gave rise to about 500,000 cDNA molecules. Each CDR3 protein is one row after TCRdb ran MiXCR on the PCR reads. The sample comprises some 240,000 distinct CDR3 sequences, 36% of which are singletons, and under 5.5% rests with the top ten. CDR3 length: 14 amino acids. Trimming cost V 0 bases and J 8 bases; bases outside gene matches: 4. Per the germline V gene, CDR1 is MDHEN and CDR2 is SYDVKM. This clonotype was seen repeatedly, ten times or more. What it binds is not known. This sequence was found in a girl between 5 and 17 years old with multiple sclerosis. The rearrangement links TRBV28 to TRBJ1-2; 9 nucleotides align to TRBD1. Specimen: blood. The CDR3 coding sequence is TGTGCCAGCAGTTTATGGACAGGGGGACAAGGCTACACCTTC. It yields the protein CASSLWTGGQGYTF.